Listed here is a single T cell receptor (beta chain). Antigen unknown. In germline, CDR1 is LGHNA, CDR2 YSLEER. CDR3 length equals 14 residues. V shed 1 base and J 5 bases; nucleotides not matched to a gene: 3. This sample was taken from a study of a mutant IDH1 vaccine in newly diagnosed glioma. The data were produced by immunoSEQ multiplex PCR, yet TCRdb's version contains in-frame clones alone and is incomplete. The data hold about 92,000 clones, with about four fifths observed a single time. Stated time point: baseline, week 1 (first vaccination visit). Regarding treatment: pre-vaccination baseline after standard-of-care therapy. Those who donated had recent WHO grade 3 or 4 IDH1-mutant, ATRX-lost astrocytomas. The study's findings and limits: Variations in leading peripheral T cell clonotypes appeared to have no connection with pseudoprogression.

The source material was PBMCs, sampled from a glioma patient treated with radiotherapy, temozolomide or both. This receptor was identified in a man between 35 and 55 years old with glioma. The V gene is TRBV4-3, the J gene TRBJ2-5; 8 nucleotides align to TRBD2. The CDR3 nucleotides are TGCGCCAGCAGCCAAGGGACGGGGGGGGAGACCCAGTACTTC. Protein: CASSQGTGGETQYF.